These 17 T cell receptor beta chains were all obtained from the same sample, sequenced in a study of identical twins. Each CDR3 protein gets one entry after TCRdb re-called the 5' RACE reads with MiXCR. Counted here are fewer than 350,000 distinct CDR3 sequences, under 9% occurring once; the ten biggest clones make up roughly 2%. A further study also used this sample, focusing on yellow fever vaccine responses in identical twins.

Sequenced: memory (CD45RO+) T cells sorted from blood. The receptor source for this set is a woman aged 18-29 years in good health.

This rearrangement joins TRBV6-1 to TRBJ2-2, with 8 bases identical to TRBD2. The CDR3 covers 19 residues. Germline loops: CDR1 MNHNS, CDR2 SASEGT. The V segment lost 6 bases and the J segment 5 bases; nucleotides outside the gene matches: 20. The CDR3 DNA follows: TGTGCCAGCAGACCCTTGGCCTGGAAAAACGGGAGGGCGACCGGGGAGCTGTTTTTT. Amino acids: CASRPLAWKNGRATGELFF.

This clonotype was detected ten times or more. The J gene is TRBJ1-2, the V gene TRBV12-3 or TRBV12-4, with no clear D. The CDR3 sequence is 13 residues long. V lost 7 bases to trimming and J lost 5 bases, with 14 bases between them. The CDR3 DNA follows: TGTGCCAGCATGCGGCAGTCTCAGTATGGCTACACCTTC. Translated, it gives CASMRQSQYGYTF.

The sample holds a few counts of this clonotype. The chain links TRBV5-1 to TRBJ2-7; 8 bases fit TRBD2. V trimming: 2 bases; J trimming: 4 bases; junction bases outside the gene matches: 14. The CDR3 runs to 17 residues. CDR1 is SGHRS, CDR2 YFSETQ, per germline. CDR3 nucleotides: TGCGCCAGCAGCTTCACCGACTCGGGAGCGGGAGCTTACGAGCAGTACTTC. Residues: CASSFTDSGAGAYEQYF.

This clonotype has only a few counts. The chain combines TRBV12-3 or TRBV12-4 with TRBJ1-5; D not certain. V was cut by 3 bases and J by 4 bases, with 7 bases left in between. This CDR3 spans 13 amino acids. The CDR3 sequence: CASSLVENQPQHF. CDR3 in DNA: TGTGCCAGCAGTTTGGTAGAAAATCAGCCCCAGCATTTT.

The CDR3 region is CASSRDRGVEKLFF. The CDR3 region has the DNA TGTGCCAGCAGTCGGGACAGGGGAGTTGAAAAACTGTTTTTT. J is TRBJ1-4 and V is TRBV6-1; 10 nucleotides match TRBD1. CDR3 length: 14 amino acids. V lost 5 bases to trimming and J lost 7 bases; unmatched junction nucleotides: 4. Germline lookup yields CDR1 MNHNS and CDR2 SASEGT.

CDR3: CAISDFKGRTDTQYF. DNA for the CDR3: TGTGCCATCAGTGATTTCAAGGGACGCACAGATACGCAGTATTTT. This chain connects TRBV10-3 to TRBJ2-3; D assignment may be TRBD1 or TRBD2 (5 bases each). Trimming left V 3 bases short and J 1 base short, with 11 bases between. The V gene's germline CDR1 is ENHRY and CDR2 SYGVKD. CDR3 length equals 15 residues.

The CDR3 sequence is CASSLETSGSSYEQYF. CDR3 coding DNA: TGTGCCAGCAGCTTAGAAACTAGCGGCTCCTCCTACGAGCAGTACTTC. The chain is built from TRBV7-6 and TRBJ2-7, with 8 bases that match TRBD2. V lost 1 base to trimming and J lost 0 bases; unmatched junction nucleotides: 5. This CDR3 is 16 amino acids long. The germline V gene encodes CDR1 SGHVS and CDR2 FNYEAQ. The entire variable domain, with the rest obtained from reference TRBV7-6 and TRBJ2-7, is as follows: GAGVSQSPRYKVTKRGQDVALRCDPISGHVSLYWYRQALGQGPEFLTYFNYEAQQDKSGLPNDRFSAERPEGSISTLTIQRTEQRDSAMYRCASSLETSGSSYEQYFGPGTRLTVT.

This clonotype occurred a few times. The chain couples TRBV6-1 to TRBJ1-5; D is unclear. Trimming stripped 0 bases from V and 0 bases from J, with 6 bases between. This CDR3 region has 15 residues. Germline CDR1 MNHNS, CDR2 SASEGT. CDR3 nucleotide sequence: TGTGCCAGCAGTGAAGCCGACGGTAGCAATCAGCCCCAGCATTTT. Translated: CASSEADGSNQPQHF.

This clonotype has only a few counts. The chain links TRBV6-1 to TRBJ2-7, with D tentatively TRBD1 (6 bases). Trimming left V 5 bases short and J 0 bases short, with 14 bases between. CDR1 MNHNS and CDR2 SASEGT come from the germline V gene. The CDR3 length is 15 residues. The CDR3 DNA follows: TGTGCCAGCAGTCCCAAGACAGGTTCCTCCTACGAGCAGTACTTC. It translates to CASSPKTGSSYEQYF.

The gene calls are TRBV6-5 and TRBJ2-7; the match to TRBD1 covers 8 bases. The CDR3 runs to 15 residues. Germline CDR1 MNHEY, CDR2 SVGAGI. V trimming: 5 bases; J trimming: 3 bases; junction bases outside the gene matches: 9. This CDR3 is CASSTPGQALYEQYF. For the CDR3, the DNA is TGTGCCAGCAGTACGCCGGGACAGGCCCTCTACGAGCAGTACTTC.

The chain uses TRBV6-5 and TRBJ1-1; D remains unclear. Per the germline V gene, CDR1 is MNHEY and CDR2 is SVGAGI. The CDR3 runs to 14 residues. Trimming took off 3 bases at V and 8 bases at J, with 16 bases between the two ends. CDR3 amino acids: CASSYHPHRIEAFF. The CDR3 coding sequence is TGTGCCAGCAGTTATCACCCGCATCGTATAGAAGCTTTCTTT.

This chain links TRBV7-8 with TRBJ2-7, with D perhaps being TRBD1 or TRBD2 (5 bases each). Per germline, CDR1 SGHVS and CDR2 FQNEAQ. Trimming shortened V by 5 bases and J by 5 bases, and 16 bases separated the two germline ends. This CDR3 comprises 14 residues. The DNA for the CDR3 is TGTGCCAGCAGCCGGTTGAGGGGTAAGAACGAGCAGTACTTC. Its translation is CASSRLRGKNEQYF. Combining the CDR3 with reference TRBV7-8 and TRBJ2-7 gives the whole variable domain GAGVSQSPRYKVAKRGQDVALRCDPISGHVSLFWYQQALGQGPEFLTYFQNEAQLDKSGLPSDRFFAERPEGSVSTLKIQRTQQEDSAVYLCASSRLRGKNEQYFGPGTRLTVT.

This clonotype was detected a few times. J is TRBJ2-1 and V is TRBV4-2; D unresolved. Trimming cost V 0 bases and J 3 bases, with 15 bases left between them. The length of the CDR3 is 17 residues. Germline assignment: CDR1 LGHNA and CDR2 YNFKEQ. The CDR3 protein is CASSQEYSMPLYNEQFF. In DNA, the CDR3 is TGTGCCAGCAGCCAAGAGTATAGTATGCCCCTCTACAATGAGCAGTTCTTC.

At least ten counts were recorded for this clonotype. The chain couples TRBV20-1 to TRBJ2-5; 7 bases line up with TRBD2. The CDR3 is 14 residues long. CDR1 is DFQATT, CDR2 SNEGSKA, per germline (reference sequence). Trimming removed 3 bases from V and 2 bases from J; junction bases left unmatched: 6. The CDR3 sequence is CSASEAGPQETQYF. The CDR3 coding sequence is TGCAGTGCTAGTGAAGCGGGGCCACAAGAGACCCAGTACTTC.

The gene calls are TRBV6-1 and TRBJ2-1; D remains unclear. This CDR3 is 15 amino acids long. Per the germline V gene, CDR1 is MNHNS and CDR2 is SASEGT. Trimming took 2 bases from V and 2 from J, leaving 10 bases between them. The chain's CDR3 is CASSEYSEPYNEQFF. The CDR3 DNA follows: TGTGCCAGCAGTGAATACTCGGAGCCCTACAATGAGCAGTTCTTC.

This clonotype was detected many times. This chain uses TRBV5-1 with TRBJ2-5; 7 bases match TRBD2. Germline CDR1 and CDR2: SGHRS and YFSETQ. This CDR3 contains 13 residues. The J segment lost 4 bases and the V segment lost 5 bases, leaving 5 bases of the junction unmatched. This CDR3 is CASRGDYRETQYF. The CDR3 DNA sequence: TGCGCCAGCAGGGGGGACTACAGAGAGACCCAGTACTTC.

This clonotype was seen ten or more times. This rearrangement joins TRBV5-1 to TRBJ1-3, with D possibly being TRBD1 (6 bases). This CDR3 is 15 amino acids long. The V end lost 4 bases, the J end lost 0 bases, and 11 bases lay between the germline ends. From germline, CDR1 is SGHRS and CDR2 YFSETQ. The CDR3: CASSPGQYSGNTIYF. The CDR3 region has the DNA TGCGCCAGCAGCCCCGGACAGTACTCTGGAAACACCATATATTTT. Drawing the rest from reference TRBV5-1 and TRBJ1-3, the complete variable domain is KAGVTQTPRYLIKTRGQQVTLSCSPISGHRSVSWYQQTPGQGLQFLFEYFSETQRNKGNFPGRFSGRQFSNSRSEMNVSTLELGDSALYLCASSPGQYSGNTIYFGEGSWLTVV.